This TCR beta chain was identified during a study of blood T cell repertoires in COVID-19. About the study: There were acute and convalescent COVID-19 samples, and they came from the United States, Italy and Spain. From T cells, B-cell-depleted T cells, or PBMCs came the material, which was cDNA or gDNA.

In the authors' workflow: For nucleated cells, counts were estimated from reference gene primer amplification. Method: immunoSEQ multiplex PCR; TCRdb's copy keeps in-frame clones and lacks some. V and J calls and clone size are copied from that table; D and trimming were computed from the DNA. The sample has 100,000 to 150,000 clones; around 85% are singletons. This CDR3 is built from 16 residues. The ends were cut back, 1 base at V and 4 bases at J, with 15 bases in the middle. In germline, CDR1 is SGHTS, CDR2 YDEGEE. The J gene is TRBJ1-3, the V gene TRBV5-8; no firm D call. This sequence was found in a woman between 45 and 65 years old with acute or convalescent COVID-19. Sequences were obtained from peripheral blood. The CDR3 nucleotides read TGTGCCAGCAGCTTGCGGGGTTATCGTTCCGGAAACACCATATATTTT. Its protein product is CASSLRGYRSGNTIYF.